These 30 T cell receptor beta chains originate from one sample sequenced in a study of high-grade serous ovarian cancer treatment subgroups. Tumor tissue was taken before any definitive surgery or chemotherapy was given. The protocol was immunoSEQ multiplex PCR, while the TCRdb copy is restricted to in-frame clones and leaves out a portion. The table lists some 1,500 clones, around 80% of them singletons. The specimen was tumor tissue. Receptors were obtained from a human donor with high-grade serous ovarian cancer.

CDR3 DNA: TGTGCCAGCAGTGAACAGGGACGCACAGATACGCAGTATTTT. This codes for CASSEQGRTDTQYF. The V call is TRBV2, the J call TRBJ2-3; D is possibly TRBD1 or TRBD2 (5 bases each). Trimming left V 2 bases short and J 1 base short, with 7 bases between. The CDR3 has 14 residues. In germline, CDR1 is SNHLY, CDR2 FYNNEI.

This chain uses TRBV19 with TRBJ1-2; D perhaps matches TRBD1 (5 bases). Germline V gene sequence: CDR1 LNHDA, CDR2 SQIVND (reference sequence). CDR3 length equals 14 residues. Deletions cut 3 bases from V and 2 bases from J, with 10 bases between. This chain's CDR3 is CASSIRAGNYGYTF. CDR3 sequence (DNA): TGTGCCAGTAGTATTCGGGCAGGGAACTATGGCTACACCTTC.

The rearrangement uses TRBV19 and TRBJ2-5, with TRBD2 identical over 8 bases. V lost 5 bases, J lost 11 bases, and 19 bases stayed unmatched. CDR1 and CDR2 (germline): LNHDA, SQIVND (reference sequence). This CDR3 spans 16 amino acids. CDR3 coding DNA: TGTGCCAGTAGTGAATTTAGCGGGATGTCTAGTGGGGAGCAGTACTTC. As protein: CASSEFSGMSSGEQYF.

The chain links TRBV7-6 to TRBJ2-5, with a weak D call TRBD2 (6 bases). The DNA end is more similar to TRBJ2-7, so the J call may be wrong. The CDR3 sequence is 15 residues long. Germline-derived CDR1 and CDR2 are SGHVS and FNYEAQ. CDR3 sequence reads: CASSPGLLDTYEQYF. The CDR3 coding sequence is TGTGCCAGCAGCCCGGGACTCCTTGACACCTACGAGCAGTACTTC.

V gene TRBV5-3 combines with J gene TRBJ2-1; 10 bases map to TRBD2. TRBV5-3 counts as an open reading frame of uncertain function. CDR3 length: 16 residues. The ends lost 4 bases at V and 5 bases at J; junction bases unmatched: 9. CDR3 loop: CARSTAGTSVDNEQFF. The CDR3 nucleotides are TGTGCCAGAAGCACCGCCGGGACTAGCGTAGACAATGAGCAGTTCTTC.

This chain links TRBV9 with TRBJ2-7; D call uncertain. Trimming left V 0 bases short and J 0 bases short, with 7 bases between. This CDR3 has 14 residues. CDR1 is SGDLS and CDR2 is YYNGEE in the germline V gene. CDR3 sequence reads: CASSVVPVSYEQYF. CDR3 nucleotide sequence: TGTGCCAGCAGCGTAGTACCAGTCTCCTACGAGCAGTACTTC.

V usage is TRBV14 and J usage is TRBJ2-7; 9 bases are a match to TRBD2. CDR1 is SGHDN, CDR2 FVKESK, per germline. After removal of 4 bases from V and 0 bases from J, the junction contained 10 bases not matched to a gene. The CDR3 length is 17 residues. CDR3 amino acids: CASSPYFTTSGSYEQYF. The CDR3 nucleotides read TGTGCCAGCAGCCCTTACTTTACGACTAGCGGCTCCTACGAGCAGTACTTC. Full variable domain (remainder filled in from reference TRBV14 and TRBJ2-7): EAGVTQFPSHSVIEKGQTVTLRCDPISGHDNLYWYRRVMGKEIKFLLHFVKESKQDESGMPNNRFLAERTGGTYSTLKVQPAELEDSGVYFCASSPYFTTSGSYEQYFGPGTRLTVT.

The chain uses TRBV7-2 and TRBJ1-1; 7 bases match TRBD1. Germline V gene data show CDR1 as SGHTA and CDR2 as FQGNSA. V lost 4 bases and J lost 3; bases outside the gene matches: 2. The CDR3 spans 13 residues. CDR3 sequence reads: CASSWTGYTEAFF. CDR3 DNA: TGTGCCAGCAGCTGGACAGGCTACACTGAAGCTTTCTTT.

For the CDR3, the DNA is TGTGCCAGCAGTGAAAAATTGGTGGATACGCAGTATTTT. Protein sequence: CASSEKLVDTQYF. The chain joins TRBV2 to TRBJ2-3; D gene uncertain. The V gene's germline CDR1 is SNHLY and CDR2 FYNNEI. This CDR3 comprises 13 residues. V dropped 2 bases and J dropped 6 bases, with 9 bases sitting between them.

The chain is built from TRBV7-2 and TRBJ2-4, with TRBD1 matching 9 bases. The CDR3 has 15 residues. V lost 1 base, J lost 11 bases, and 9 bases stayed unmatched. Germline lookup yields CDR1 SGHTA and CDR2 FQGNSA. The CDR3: CASSLGSGTGHVQYF. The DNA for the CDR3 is TGTGCCAGCAGCTTAGGGTCCGGGACAGGGCACGTTCAGTACTTC.

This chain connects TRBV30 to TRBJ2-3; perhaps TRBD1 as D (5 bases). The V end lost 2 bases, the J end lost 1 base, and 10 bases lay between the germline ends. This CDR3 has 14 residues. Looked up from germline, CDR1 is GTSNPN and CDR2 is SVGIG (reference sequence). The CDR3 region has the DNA TGTGCCTGGAGTAGGGTAGGGGGCACAGATACGCAGTATTTT. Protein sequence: CAWSRVGGTDTQYF. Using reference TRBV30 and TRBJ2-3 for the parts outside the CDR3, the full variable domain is SQTIHQWPATLVQPVGSPLSLECTVEGTSNPNLYWYRQAAGRGLQLLFYSVGIGQISSEVPQNLSASRPQDRQFILSSKKLLLSDSGFYLCAWSRVGGTDTQYFGPGTRLTVL.

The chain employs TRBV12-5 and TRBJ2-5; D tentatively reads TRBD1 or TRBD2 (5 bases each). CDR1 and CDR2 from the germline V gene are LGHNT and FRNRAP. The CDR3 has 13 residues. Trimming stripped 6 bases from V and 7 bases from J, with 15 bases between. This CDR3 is CASGPLGRGTQYF. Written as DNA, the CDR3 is TGTGCTAGTGGCCCCCTGGGACGGGGGACCCAGTACTTC.

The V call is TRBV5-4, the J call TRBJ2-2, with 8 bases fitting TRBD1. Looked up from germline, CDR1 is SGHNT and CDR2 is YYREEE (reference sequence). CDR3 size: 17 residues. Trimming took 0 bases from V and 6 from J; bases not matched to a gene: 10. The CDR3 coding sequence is TGTGCCAGCAGCTTGGCCGGAAGGCAGGGGGCATCCGGGGAGCTGTTTTTT. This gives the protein CASSLAGRQGASGELFF.

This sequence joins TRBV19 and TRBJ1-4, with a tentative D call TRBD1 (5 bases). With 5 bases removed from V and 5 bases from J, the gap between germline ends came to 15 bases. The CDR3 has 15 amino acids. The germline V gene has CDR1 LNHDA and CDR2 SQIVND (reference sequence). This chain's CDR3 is CASSLQTASNEKLFF. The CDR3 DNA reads TGTGCCAGTAGTCTCCAGACAGCATCAAATGAAAAACTGTTTTTT.

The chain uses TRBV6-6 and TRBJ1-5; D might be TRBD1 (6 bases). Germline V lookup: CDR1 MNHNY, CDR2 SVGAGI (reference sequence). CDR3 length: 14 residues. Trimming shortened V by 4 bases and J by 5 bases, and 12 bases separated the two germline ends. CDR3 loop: CASSSYRADQPQHF. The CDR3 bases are TGTGCCAGCAGTTCATACAGGGCAGATCAGCCCCAGCATTTT.

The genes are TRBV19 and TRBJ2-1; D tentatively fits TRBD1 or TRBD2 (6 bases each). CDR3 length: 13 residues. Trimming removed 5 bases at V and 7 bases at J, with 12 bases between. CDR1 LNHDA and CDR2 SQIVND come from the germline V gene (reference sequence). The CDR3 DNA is TGTGCCAGTAGTTTCCGAGGGGGGAATGAGCAGTTCTTC. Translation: CASSFRGGNEQFF.

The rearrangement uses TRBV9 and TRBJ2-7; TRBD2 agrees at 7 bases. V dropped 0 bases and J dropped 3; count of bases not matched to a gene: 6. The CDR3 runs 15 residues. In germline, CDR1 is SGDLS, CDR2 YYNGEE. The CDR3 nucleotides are TGTGCCAGCAGCGTAGAAGGCGGGAGTGGCTACGAGCAGTACTTC. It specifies CASSVEGGSGYEQYF. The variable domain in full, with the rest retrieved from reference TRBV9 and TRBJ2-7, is DSGVTQTPKHLITATGQRVTLRCSPRSGDLSVYWYQQSLDQGLQFLIQYYNGEERAKGNILERFSAQQFPDLHSELNLSSLELGDSALYFCASSVEGGSGYEQYFGPGTRLTVT.

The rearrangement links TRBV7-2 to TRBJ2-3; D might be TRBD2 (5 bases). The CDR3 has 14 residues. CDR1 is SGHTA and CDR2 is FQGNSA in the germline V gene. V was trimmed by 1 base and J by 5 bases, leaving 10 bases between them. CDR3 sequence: CASSLGPGRDTQYF. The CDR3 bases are TGTGCCAGCAGCTTAGGTCCGGGAAGAGATACGCAGTATTTT.

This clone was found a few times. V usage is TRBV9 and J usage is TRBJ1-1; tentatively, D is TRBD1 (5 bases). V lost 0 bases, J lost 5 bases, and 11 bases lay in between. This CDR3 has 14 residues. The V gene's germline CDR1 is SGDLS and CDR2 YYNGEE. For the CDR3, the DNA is TGTGCCAGCAGCGTAGCCCCCGGGGGGACTGAAGCTTTCTTT. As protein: CASSVAPGGTEAFF.

The CDR3 nucleotides read TGTGCCAGTAGCACATTCATGGGCTACGAGCAGTACTTC. It codes for CASSTFMGYEQYF. The chain recombines TRBV19 with TRBJ2-7; no definite D call. The CDR3 extends over 13 amino acids. Germline CDR1 is LNHDA and CDR2 is SQIVND (reference sequence). Trimming removed 6 bases at V and 3 bases at J, with 12 bases between. Variable domain in full (rest from reference TRBV19 and TRBJ2-7): DGGITQSPKYLFRKEGQNVTLSCEQNLNHDAMYWYRQDPGQGLRLIYYSQIVNDFQKGDIAEGYSVSREKKESFPLTVTSAQKNPTAFYLCASSTFMGYEQYFGPGTRLTVT.

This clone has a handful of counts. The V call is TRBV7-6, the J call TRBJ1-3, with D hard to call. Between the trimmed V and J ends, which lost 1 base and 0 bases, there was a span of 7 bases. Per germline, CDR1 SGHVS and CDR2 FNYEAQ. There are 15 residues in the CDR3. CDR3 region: CASSLEIGSGNTIYF. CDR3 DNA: TGTGCCAGCAGCTTAGAGATAGGCTCTGGAAACACCATATATTTT. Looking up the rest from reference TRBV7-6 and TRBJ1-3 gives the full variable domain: GAGVSQSPRYKVTKRGQDVALRCDPISGHVSLYWYRQALGQGPEFLTYFNYEAQQDKSGLPNDRFSAERPEGSISTLTIQRTEQRDSAMYRCASSLEIGSGNTIYFGEGSWLTVV.

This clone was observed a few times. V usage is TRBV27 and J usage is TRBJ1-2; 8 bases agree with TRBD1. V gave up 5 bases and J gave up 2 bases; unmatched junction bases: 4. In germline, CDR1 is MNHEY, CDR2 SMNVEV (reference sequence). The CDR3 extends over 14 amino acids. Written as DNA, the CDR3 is TGTGCCAGCAGTCCCCGGACAGGGAACTATGGCTACACCTTC. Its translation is CASSPRTGNYGYTF.

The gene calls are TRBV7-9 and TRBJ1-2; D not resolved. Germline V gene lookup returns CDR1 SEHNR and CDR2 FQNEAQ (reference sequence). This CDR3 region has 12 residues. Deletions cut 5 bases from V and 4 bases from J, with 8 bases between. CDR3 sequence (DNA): TGTGCCAGCAGCCGAGTAGGCTATGGCTACACCTTC. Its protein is CASSRVGYGYTF. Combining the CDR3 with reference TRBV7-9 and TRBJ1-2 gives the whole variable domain DTGVSQNPRHKITKRGQNVTFRCDPISEHNRLYWYRQTLGQGPEFLTYFQNEAQLEKSRLLSDRFSAERPKGSFSTLEIQRTEQGDSAMYLCASSRVGYGYTFGSGTRLTVV.

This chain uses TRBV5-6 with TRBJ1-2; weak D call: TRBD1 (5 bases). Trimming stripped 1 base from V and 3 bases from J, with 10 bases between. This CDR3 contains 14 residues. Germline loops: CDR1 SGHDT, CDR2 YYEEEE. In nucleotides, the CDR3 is TGTGCCAGCAGCTTGCCCCAGGGCTACTATGGCTACACCTTC. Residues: CASSLPQGYYGYTF.

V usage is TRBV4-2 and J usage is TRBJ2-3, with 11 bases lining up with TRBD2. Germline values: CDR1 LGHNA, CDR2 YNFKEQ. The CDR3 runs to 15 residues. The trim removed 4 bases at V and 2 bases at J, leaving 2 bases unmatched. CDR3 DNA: TGTGCCAGCAGCCGGGGACTAGCGGACACAGATACGCAGTATTTT. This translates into CASSRGLADTDTQYF.

The CDR3 bases are TGCGCCAGCAGCCAAGTATCGCTAGCGGGCTACAATGAGCAGTTCTTC. Translated, it gives CASSQVSLAGYNEQFF. The chain combines TRBV4-3 with TRBJ2-1; 8 bases map to TRBD2. There are 16 residues in the CDR3. From germline, CDR1 is LGHNA and CDR2 YSLEER. J lost 3 bases, V lost 1 base, and 5 bases had no gene match.

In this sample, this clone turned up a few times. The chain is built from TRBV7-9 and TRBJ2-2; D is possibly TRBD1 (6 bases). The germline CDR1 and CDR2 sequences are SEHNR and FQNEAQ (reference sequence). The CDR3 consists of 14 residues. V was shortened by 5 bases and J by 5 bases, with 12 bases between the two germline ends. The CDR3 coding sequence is TGTGCCAGCAGCCCTGGACAGTTAACCGGGGAGCTGTTTTTT. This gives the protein CASSPGQLTGELFF.

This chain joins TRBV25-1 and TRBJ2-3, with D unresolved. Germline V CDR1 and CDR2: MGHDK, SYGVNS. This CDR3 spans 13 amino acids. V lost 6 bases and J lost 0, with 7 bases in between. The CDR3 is CASRISSTDTQYF. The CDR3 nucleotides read TGTGCCAGCAGGATTTCTAGCACAGATACGCAGTATTTT.

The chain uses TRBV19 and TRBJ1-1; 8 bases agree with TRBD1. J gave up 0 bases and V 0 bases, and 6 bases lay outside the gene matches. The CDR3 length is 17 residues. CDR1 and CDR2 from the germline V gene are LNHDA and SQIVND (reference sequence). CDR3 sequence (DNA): TGTGCCAGTAGTATAGAGGCAGGGGGCTCCTTGAACACTGAAGCTTTCTTT. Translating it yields CASSIEAGGSLNTEAFF.

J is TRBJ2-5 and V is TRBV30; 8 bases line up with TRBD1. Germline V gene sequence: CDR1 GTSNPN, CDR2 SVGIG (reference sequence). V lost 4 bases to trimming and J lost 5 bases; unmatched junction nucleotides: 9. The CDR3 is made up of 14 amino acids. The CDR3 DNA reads TGTGCCTGGAAGGGCACAGGGGGAAGGGAGACCCAGTACTTC. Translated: CAWKGTGGRETQYF.